A single sample gave rise to the 9 T cell receptor beta chains below, sequenced in a study of PD-1 blockade in classical Hodgkin lymphoma. Each patient relapsed following autologous stem cell transplantation, and prior brentuximab vedotin exposure differed. The assay was immunoSEQ multiplex PCR, and TCRdb's table has in-frame clones only and misses some. Here the sample spans about 40,000 clones, 75% to 85% being singletons. Sequenced material: peripheral blood mononuclear cells (PBMCs), taken at baseline. Receptors originate from a human donor with classical Hodgkin lymphoma.

The table lists this clone with many counts. The chain recombines TRBV9 with TRBJ1-5, with D unclear. The CDR3 has 14 amino acids. Germline V lookup: CDR1 SGDLS, CDR2 YYNGEE. V lost 3 bases, J lost 1 base, and 8 bases lay in between. The CDR3: CASSDGESNQPQHF. CDR3 coding DNA: TGTGCCAGCAGCGACGGGGAGAGCAATCAGCCCCAGCATTTT.

Concerning this clone: The junction shows a germline mismatch at one end, possibly a read error. The rearrangement links TRBV5-1 to TRBJ2-7; 12 nucleotides align to TRBD2. This CDR3 has 17 amino acids. Per the germline V gene, CDR1 is SGHRS and CDR2 is YFSETQ. CDR3 residues: CASSLLAGGLSSYKQYF. Here the CDR3 DNA reads TGCGCCAGCAGCTTACTAGCGGGAGGCCTGAGCTCCTACAAGCAGTACTTC. The full variable domain, completed using reference TRBV5-1 and TRBJ2-7, is KAGVTQTPRYLIKTRGQQVTLSCSPISGHRSVSWYQQTPGQGLQFLFEYFSETQRNKGNFPGRFSGRQFSNSRSEMNVSTLELGDSALYLCASSLLAGGLSSYKQYFGPGTRLTVT.

In nucleotides, the CDR3 is TGCGCCAGCAGCTTGCAGGGGAACACCGGGGAGCTGTTTTTT. Translating it yields CASSLQGNTGELFF. V gene TRBV5-1 combines with J gene TRBJ2-2; D possibly corresponds to TRBD1 (5 bases). Germline-derived CDR1 and CDR2 are SGHRS and YFSETQ. The V and J ends lost 1 base and 1 base respectively, with 5 bases between them. CDR3 length equals 14 residues.

V gene TRBV29-1 combines with J gene TRBJ2-5; tentatively, D is TRBD1 (5 bases). Germline CDR1 SQVTM, CDR2 ANQGSEA. Trimming stripped 5 bases from V and 5 bases from J, with 15 bases between. The CDR3 contains 13 residues. This chain's CDR3 is CSVPTDATETQYF. In nucleotides, the CDR3 is TGCAGCGTTCCGACAGATGCTACGGAGACCCAGTACTTC.

The CDR3 sequence: CASSYNLLQESYEQYF. The CDR3 DNA sequence: TGTGCCAGCAGTTACAATCTTCTACAGGAGTCCTACGAGCAGTACTTC. The rearrangement uses TRBV6-5 and TRBJ2-7; possibly TRBD1 for D (5 bases). Germline-derived CDR1 and CDR2 are MNHEY and SVGAGI. CDR3 length: 16 residues. Trimming took off 2 bases at V and 1 base at J, with 15 bases between the two ends.

The chain employs TRBV7-8 and TRBJ1-4, with D hard to call. The germline V and J ends were trimmed by 5 bases and 0 bases, with 13 bases remaining between them. Germline CDR1 reads SGHVS; CDR2 reads FQNEAQ. The CDR3 spans 16 residues. CDR3: CASSPRRLATNEKLFF. Here the CDR3 DNA reads TGTGCCAGCAGCCCCCGACGGCTTGCAACTAATGAAAAACTGTTTTTT.

To note about this clone: Other nucleotide sequences from this sample produce the same CDR3. The CDR3 sequence is CASSLQGNTEAFF. The CDR3 nucleotides read TGTGCCAGCAGCCTTCAGGGGAACACTGAAGCTTTCTTT. V gene TRBV14 combines with J gene TRBJ1-1, with a possible D match to TRBD1 (5 bases). CDR1 is SGHDN and CDR2 is FVKESK in the germline V gene. With 4 bases removed from V and 1 base from J, the gap between germline ends came to 7 bases. The length of the CDR3 is 13 residues.

The V and J genes are TRBV5-1 and TRBJ1-2; the D is unclear. The ends were cut back, 4 bases at V and 6 bases at J, with 13 bases in the middle. The length of the CDR3 is 13 residues. Per germline, CDR1 SGHRS and CDR2 YFSETQ. The CDR3 spells CASSPSDLHGYTF. In DNA, the CDR3 is TGCGCCAGCAGCCCGAGTGACTTACATGGCTACACCTTC.

The chain joins TRBV9 to TRBJ2-5; possibly TRBD2 for D (6 bases). The CDR3 extends over 13 amino acids. The germline V gene has CDR1 SGDLS and CDR2 YYNGEE. Trimming stripped 0 bases from V and 6 bases from J, with 9 bases between. CDR3 protein: CASSVAGLKTQYF. For the CDR3, the DNA is TGTGCCAGCAGCGTAGCCGGACTAAAGACCCAGTACTTC. Together with reference TRBV9 and TRBJ2-5, the CDR3 gives the full variable domain: DSGVTQTPKHLITATGQRVTLRCSPRSGDLSVYWYQQSLDQGLQFLIQYYNGEERAKGNILERFSAQQFPDLHSELNLSSLELGDSALYFCASSVAGLKTQYFGPGTRLLVL.